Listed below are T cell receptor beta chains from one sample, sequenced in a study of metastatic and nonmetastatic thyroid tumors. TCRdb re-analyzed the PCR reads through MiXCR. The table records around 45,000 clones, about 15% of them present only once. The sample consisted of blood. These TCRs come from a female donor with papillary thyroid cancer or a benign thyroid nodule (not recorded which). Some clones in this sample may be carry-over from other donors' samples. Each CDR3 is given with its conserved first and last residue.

CDR3 protein: CASSFGQNNSPLHF
J gene: TRBJ1-6
V gene: TRBV5-1

CDR3 protein: CASDDGYTDTQYF
J gene: TRBJ2-3
V gene: TRBV24-1

CDR3 protein: CASSEEWTGVFPDTQYF
J gene: TRBJ2-3
V gene: TRBV6-1

CDR3 protein: CSARDPSYEQYF
J gene: TRBJ2-7
V gene: TRBV20-1

CDR3 protein: CASSQVPRGGDTQYF
J gene: TRBJ2-3
V gene: TRBV3-1

CDR3 protein: CASSGRLAGALNEQFF
J gene: TRBJ2-1
V gene: TRBV3-1

CDR3 protein: CACRRWGNTEAFF
J gene: TRBJ1-1
V gene: TRBV30

CDR3 protein: CASSVRDRGKEFSNTGELFF
J gene: TRBJ2-2
V gene: TRBV2

CDR3 protein: CASSTPGQRHEQYF
J gene: TRBJ2-7
V gene: TRBV28

CDR3 protein: CASRPGQRLGGYTF
J gene: TRBJ1-2
V gene: TRBV6-1

CDR3 protein: CASSSPTTGKETQYF
J gene: TRBJ2-5
V gene: TRBV7-9

CDR3 protein: CASSQDPGGSYEQYF
J gene: TRBJ2-7
V gene: TRBV3-1

CDR3 protein: CAWSTRDGNSGNTIYF
J gene: TRBJ1-3
V gene: TRBV30

CDR3 protein: CASSQTGNEQFF
J gene: TRBJ2-1
V gene: TRBV3-1

CDR3 protein: CSAGGGDSSYNEQFF
J gene: TRBJ2-1
V gene: TRBV20-1

CDR3 protein: CASSLVRGYNEQSF
J gene: TRBJ2-1
V gene: TRBV12-3/TRBV12-4

CDR3 protein: CASSLSDIHRYGYTF
J gene: TRBJ1-2
V gene: TRBV4-1

CDR3 protein: CASSLVSGPFGEQFF
J gene: TRBJ2-1
V gene: TRBV7-3

CDR3 protein: CASSVGGPGARYEQYF
J gene: TRBJ2-7
V gene: TRBV9

CDR3 protein: CSARVPGRHSSCEQYF
J gene: TRBJ2-7
V gene: TRBV20-1

CDR3 protein: CASSPSTGTEGTPLHF
J gene: TRBJ1-6
V gene: TRBV28

CDR3 protein: CASSGGTGLNYGYTF
J gene: TRBJ1-2
V gene: TRBV28

CDR3 protein: CASSLALNEQFF
J gene: TRBJ2-1
V gene: TRBV7-2

CDR3 protein: CASSFMGRTEAFF
J gene: TRBJ1-1
V gene: TRBV12-3/TRBV12-4

CDR3 protein: CSAKNPSGTGGLELFF
J gene: TRBJ1-4
V gene: TRBV20-1

CDR3 protein: CAISEGQGLGEHFF
J gene: TRBJ2-1
V gene: TRBV10-3

CDR3 protein: CSARPPNSGANVLTF
J gene: TRBJ2-6
V gene: TRBV20-1

CDR3 protein: CASSQVGGEAYEQYF
J gene: TRBJ2-7
V gene: TRBV4-1

CDR3 protein: CASSPMTGGGGYTF
J gene: TRBJ1-2
V gene: TRBV27

CDR3 protein: CASSSRLASDTQYF
J gene: TRBJ2-3
V gene: TRBV27

CDR3 protein: CASSQGSGSQPQHF
J gene: TRBJ1-5
V gene: TRBV3-1